The 19 T cell receptor beta chains in this list originate from one sample, sequenced in a study of blood T cell repertoires in COVID-19. The repertoire was sequenced with immunoSEQ multiplex PCR; TCRdb's copy has only in-frame clones and lacks some. The sample records some 270,000 clones, around 91% being singletons. The sample comprised peripheral blood. These receptors all come from a woman aged 55-69 years with COVID-19, enrolled during active disease.

With respect to this clone: The sample holds other DNA sequences that translate to the same CDR3. The chain has TRBV6-5 and TRBJ1-5, with a possible D match to TRBD1 (5 bases). Deletions cut 5 bases from V and 4 bases from J, with 6 bases between. CDR1 and CDR2 (germline): MNHEY, SVGAGI. The CDR3 extends over 12 amino acids. The CDR3 spells CASSPGNQPQHF. Here the CDR3 DNA reads TGTGCCAGCAGTCCAGGGAATCAGCCCCAGCATTTT.

The V call is TRBV6-1, the J call TRBJ1-5; 12 positions agree with TRBD1. The germline CDR1 and CDR2 sequences are MNHNS and SASEGT. V dropped 4 bases and J dropped 2; count of bases not matched to a gene: 6. There are 17 residues in the CDR3. CDR3 nucleotides: TGTGCCAGCAGTGCCCGGGACAGGGGGCAGGGCAATCAGCCCCAGCATTTT. This translates into CASSARDRGQGNQPQHF.

This clone was counted a few times. This sequence joins TRBV10-3 and TRBJ1-4, with D perhaps matching TRBD1 (5 bases). CDR3 length: 13 amino acids. Germline V gene data show CDR1 as ENHRY and CDR2 as SYGVKD. V was pared by 4 bases and J by 6 bases, with 9 bases between. CDR3 sequence reads: CAISAQGYEKLFF. The CDR3 coding sequence is TGTGCCATCAGTGCTCAGGGCTATGAAAAACTGTTTTTT.

The chain recombines TRBV27 with TRBJ1-2; 12 bases fit TRBD1. CDR3 size: 15 residues. Germline CDR1 and CDR2: MNHEY and SMNVEV (reference sequence). V lost 2 bases to trimming and J lost 8 bases; unmatched junction nucleotides: 6. For the CDR3, the DNA is TGTGCCAGCAGTTTAAGGGACAGGGGGCTGGAGGGCTACACCTTC. Its translation: CASSLRDRGLEGYTF.

V is TRBV6-6 and J is TRBJ1-1; 7 nucleotides line up with TRBD1. The V gene's germline CDR1 is MNHNY and CDR2 SVGAGI (reference sequence). CDR3 length: 16 residues. The V gene end was trimmed by 6 bases and the J gene end by 4 bases; junction bases not matched to a gene: 14. The CDR3 protein is CASSRRQGSWGTEAFF. The DNA for the CDR3 is TGTGCCAGCAGCCGCCGACAGGGCAGTTGGGGCACTGAAGCTTTCTTT.

The gene calls are TRBV21-1 and TRBJ2-2; the table names TRBD2, a call not compared with the DNA. TRBV21-1 represents a pseudogene. The CDR3 is 15 amino acids. This chain's CDR3 is CASSKARRYTGELFF. The DNA of the CDR3 is TGTGCCAGCAGCAAAGCGCGAAGATACACCGGGGAGCTGTTTTTT.

The chain is built from TRBV12-3 or TRBV12-4 and TRBJ2-5, with TRBD2 identical over 9 bases. The CDR3 spans 13 residues. Trimming cost V 5 bases and J 5 bases; bases outside gene matches: 3. The CDR3 DNA follows: TGTGCCAGCAGTCCCAGCGGGGGGGAGACCCAGTACTTC. This codes for CASSPSGGETQYF.

J is TRBJ2-2 and V is TRBV11-1; D remains ambiguous. The CDR3 is 16 residues long. V lost 5 bases to trimming and J lost 0 bases, with 13 bases between them. In germline, CDR1 is SGHAT, CDR2 FQDESV (reference sequence). CDR3 protein: CASSPSIESNTGELFF. The CDR3 DNA is TGTGCCAGCAGCCCGAGCATTGAGTCGAACACCGGGGAGCTGTTTTTT.

J is TRBJ1-1 and V is TRBV6-2 or TRBV6-3; D unclear. Trimming took off 5 bases at V and 4 bases at J, with 5 bases between the two ends. This CDR3 is 11 amino acids long. From germline, CDR1 is MNHEY and CDR2 SVGEGT. The CDR3 sequence is CASSQSTEAFF. The CDR3 coding sequence is TGTGCCAGCAGTCAGTCCACTGAAGCTTTCTTT.

J is TRBJ2-4 and V is TRBV7-2; 8 bases match TRBD1. This CDR3 has 18 residues. Germline-derived CDR1 and CDR2 are SGHTA and FQGNSA. Trimming at V came to 0 bases and at J to 7 bases, leaving 14 bases not matched to a gene. CDR3 sequence (DNA): TGTGCCAGCAGCTTAGCGGGGGGTCCCACGCAGGGGGCGAACATTCAGTACTTC. Residues: CASSLAGGPTQGANIQYF.

The J gene is TRBJ1-2, the V gene TRBV4-1, with a possible D match to TRBD1 (6 bases). The CDR3 spans 15 residues. The ends were cut back, 0 bases at V and 8 bases at J, with 16 bases in the middle. Germline values: CDR1 MGHRA, CDR2 YSYEKL. Here the CDR3 reads CASSQDQTGPQGYTF. The CDR3 DNA reads TGCGCCAGCAGCCAAGATCAAACAGGGCCCCAAGGCTACACCTTC.

V usage is TRBV2 and J usage is TRBJ1-5; the match to TRBD1 covers 11 bases. Germline V gene data show CDR1 as SNHLY and CDR2 as FYNNEI. The trim removed 4 bases at V and 2 bases at J, leaving 13 bases unmatched. This CDR3 comprises 19 residues. Written as DNA, the CDR3 is TGTGCCAGCAGTGGGGGAGGACAGGGGGCGTTTTGGGGCAATCAGCCCCAGCATTTT. Residues: CASSGGGQGAFWGNQPQHF.

This chain connects TRBV6-6 to TRBJ2-3; possibly TRBD1 for D (6 bases). V lost 6 bases to trimming and J lost 0 bases, with 16 bases between them. CDR1 is MNHNY and CDR2 is SVGAGI in the germline V gene (reference sequence). The CDR3 runs 16 residues. CDR3 residues: CASSILQGSSTDTQYF. The CDR3 DNA is TGTGCCAGCAGCATATTACAGGGTTCAAGCACAGATACGCAGTATTTT.

For this clone: The identical CDR3 is also encoded by other nucleotide sequences in the sample. The chain carries TRBV29-1 and TRBJ1-1; TRBD1 aligns across 8 bases. Germline CDR1 reads SQVTM; CDR2 reads ANQGSEA. The ends lost 5 bases at V and 5 bases at J; junction bases unmatched: 7. CDR3 length: 13 residues. CDR3 protein: CSVSQGARTEAFF. The CDR3 nucleotides read TGCAGCGTTTCCCAGGGGGCAAGGACTGAAGCTTTCTTT. The complete variable domain, with remaining parts taken from reference TRBV29-1 and TRBJ1-1, reads SAVISQKPSRDICQRGTSLTIQCQVDSQVTMMFWYRQQPGQSLTLIATANQGSEATYESGFVIDKFPISRPNLTFSTLTVSNMSPEDSSIYLCSVSQGARTEAFFGQGTRLTVV.

The CDR3 DNA reads as TGTGCCTGGAGCAAGGGACTAGCGGGTTACTCTGGGGCCAACGTCCTGACTTTC. Amino acid sequence: CAWSKGLAGYSGANVLTF. This chain uses TRBV30 with TRBJ2-6, with 12 bases identical to TRBD2. With V trimmed by 3 bases and J by 0 bases, 6 bases remained unmatched. There are 18 residues in the CDR3. Germline CDR1 reads GTSNPN; CDR2 reads SVGIG (reference sequence).

The CDR3 protein is CASSLAGTVDGQPQHF. CDR3 coding DNA: TGCGCCAGCAGCTTGGCCGGGACAGTCGACGGTCAGCCCCAGCATTTT. This sequence joins TRBV5-1 and TRBJ1-5, with 7 positions matching TRBD1. The CDR3 runs 16 residues. Germline V gene sequence: CDR1 SGHRS, CDR2 YFSETQ. J gave up 6 bases and V 0 bases, and 9 bases lay outside the gene matches.

The chain uses TRBV11-2 and TRBJ2-2; 7 bases fit TRBD1. Unmatched junction bases numbered 8, after V lost 5 bases and J lost 2 bases. This CDR3 comprises 16 residues. The germline V gene has CDR1 SGHAT and CDR2 FQNNGV. The CDR3 region has the DNA TGTGCCAGCAGCCCACCCGGGACAGTAAACACCGGGGAGCTGTTTTTT. Its translation: CASSPPGTVNTGELFF.

The rearrangement uses TRBV6-5 and TRBJ1-1; unclear D gene. V was cut by 7 bases and J by 1 base, with 10 bases left in between. Germline V lookup: CDR1 MNHEY, CDR2 SVGAGI. The CDR3 covers 13 residues. This CDR3 is CASTGEGNTEAFF. CDR3 bases: TGTGCCAGCACTGGGGAGGGGAACACTGAAGCTTTCTTT.

The chain joins TRBV7-9 to TRBJ1-4; a possible D gene is TRBD1 (5 bases). The germline V gene encodes CDR1 SEHNR and CDR2 FQNEAQ (reference sequence). This CDR3 comprises 15 residues. Deletions cut 5 bases from V and 5 bases from J, with 15 bases between. CDR3 residues: CASSKTGAKNEKLFF. CDR3 sequence (DNA): TGTGCCAGCAGCAAAACAGGCGCTAAGAATGAAAAACTGTTTTTT.